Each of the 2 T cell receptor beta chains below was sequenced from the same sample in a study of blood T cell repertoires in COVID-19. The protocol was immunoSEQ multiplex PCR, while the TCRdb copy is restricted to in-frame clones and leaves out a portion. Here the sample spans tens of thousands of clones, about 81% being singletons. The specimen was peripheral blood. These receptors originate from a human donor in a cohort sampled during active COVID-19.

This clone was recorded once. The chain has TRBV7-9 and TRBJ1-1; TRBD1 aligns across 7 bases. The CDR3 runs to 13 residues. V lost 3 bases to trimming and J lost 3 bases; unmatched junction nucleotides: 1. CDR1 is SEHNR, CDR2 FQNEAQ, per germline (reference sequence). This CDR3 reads CASSFQGDTEAFF. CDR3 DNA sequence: TGTGCCAGCAGCTTCCAGGGGGACACTGAAGCTTTCTTT.

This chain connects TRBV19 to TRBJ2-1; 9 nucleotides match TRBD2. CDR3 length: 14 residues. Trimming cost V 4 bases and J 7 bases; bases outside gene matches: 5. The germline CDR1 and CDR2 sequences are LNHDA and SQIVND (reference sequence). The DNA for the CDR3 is TGTGCCAGTAGTACTAGCGGGGACTTAAATGAGCAGTTCTTC. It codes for CASSTSGDLNEQFF.